The entry that follows covers one TCR beta chain sequence. Antigen: not known. The sample originates from a study of shared clonotypes between healthy human individuals. Across the whole study: CD4 naive cells filled three plates per donor, CD4 memory three, CD8 naive two and CD8 memory one.

Study conclusions and caveats: Non-shared clonotypes had lower generation probabilities than clonotypes shared by all four sorted-subset donors.

The donors were adults (healthy and HIV-negative) with no recent acute infections or vaccinations. Original processing methods: As immunoSEQ supplied junction-only sequences (without quality scores), filtering differed. Some clones are missing from TCRdb's copy, which holds only in-frame ones; the method was immunoSEQ multiplex PCR. D and trimming come from the DNA, and the V and J calls and clone size come from that table. This table holds about 680,000 clones, about 74% found once. Sequencing was done on a sample of memory CD4+ T cells sorted from blood. The sample's subset: CD45RA-negative fraction. The receptor was derived from a woman in her 30s in good health.

CDR3 in DNA: TGTGCCAGCAGCCATAGAGGACTAGCTAAAAACACCGGGGAGCTGTTTTTT. Translation: CASSHRGLAKNTGELFF. The gene calls are TRBV7-9 and TRBJ2-2; the match to TRBD2 covers 8 bases. With V trimmed by 5 bases and J by 2 bases, 10 bases remained unmatched. CDR3 length: 17 amino acids. Germline V gene data show CDR1 as SEHNR and CDR2 as FQNEAQ (reference sequence).